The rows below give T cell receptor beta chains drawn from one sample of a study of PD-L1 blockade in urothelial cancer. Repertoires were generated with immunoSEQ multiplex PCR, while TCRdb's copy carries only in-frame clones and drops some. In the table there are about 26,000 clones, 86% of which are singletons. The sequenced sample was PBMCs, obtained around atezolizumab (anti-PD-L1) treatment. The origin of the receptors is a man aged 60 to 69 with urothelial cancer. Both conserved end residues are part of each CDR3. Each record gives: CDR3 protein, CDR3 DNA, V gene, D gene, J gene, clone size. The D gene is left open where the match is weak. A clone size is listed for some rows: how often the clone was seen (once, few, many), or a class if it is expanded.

CDR3aa: CASSHGLAGGTNTGELFF
CDR3nt: TGTGCCAGCAGCCACGGACTAGCGGGGGGAACGAACACCGGGGAGCTGTTTTTT
v_gene: TRBV11-2
d_gene: TRBD2
j_gene: TRBJ2-2
abundance: once

CDR3aa: CASRGQANTIYF
CDR3nt: TGTGCCAGCCGTGGACAGGCCAACACCATATATTTT
v_gene: TRBV6-5
d_gene: TRBD1
j_gene: TRBJ1-3
abundance: .

CDR3aa: CASSTSGGNEQFF
CDR3nt: TGTGCCAGCAGTACTAGCGGGGGTAATGAGCAGTTCTTC
v_gene: TRBV27
d_gene: TRBD2
j_gene: TRBJ2-1
abundance: .

CDR3aa: CASRWDSRSYEQYF
CDR3nt: TGTGCCAGCAGGTGGGACAGCAGATCCTACGAGCAGTACTTC
v_gene: TRBV6-1
d_gene: TRBD1
j_gene: TRBJ2-7
abundance: .

CDR3aa: CASSYSASTDTQYF
CDR3nt: TGTGCCAGCAGTTACTCGGCCAGCACAGATACGCAGTATTTT
v_gene: TRBV6-6
d_gene: .
j_gene: TRBJ2-3
abundance: .

CDR3aa: CASSSRDTHSYEQYF
CDR3nt: TGTGCCAGCAGCTCCCGGGACACCCATTCCTACGAGCAGTACTTC
v_gene: TRBV5-8
d_gene: .
j_gene: TRBJ2-7
abundance: .

CDR3aa: CASSDAGTGSYEQYF
CDR3nt: TGTGCCAGCAGTGACGCCGGGACAGGGAGCTACGAGCAGTACTTC
v_gene: TRBV6-1
d_gene: TRBD1
j_gene: TRBJ2-7
abundance: .

CDR3aa: CAIRGGSGNTIYF
CDR3nt: TGTGCCATCAGAGGGGGTTCTGGAAACACCATATATTTT
v_gene: TRBV10-3
d_gene: .
j_gene: TRBJ1-3
abundance: few

CDR3aa: CASSFKNTEAFF
CDR3nt: TGTGCCAGCAGCTTTAAGAACACTGAAGCTTTCTTT
v_gene: TRBV5-4
d_gene: .
j_gene: TRBJ1-1
abundance: .

CDR3aa: CASAVKSGAQETQYF
CDR3nt: TGTGCTAGTGCGGTGAAGAGCGGGGCGCAAGAGACCCAGTACTTC
v_gene: TRBV12-5
d_gene: TRBD2
j_gene: TRBJ2-5
abundance: .

CDR3aa: CASSLDTNTEAFF
CDR3nt: TGTGCCAGCAGCTTAGACACGAACACTGAAGCTTTCTTT
v_gene: TRBV7-6
d_gene: .
j_gene: TRBJ1-1
abundance: .

CDR3aa: CASVGAGGTQYF
CDR3nt: TGTGCCAGTGTGGGGGCTGGGGGGACCCAGTACTTC
v_gene: TRBV19
d_gene: .
j_gene: TRBJ2-5
abundance: .

CDR3aa: CASSSGQGSTGELFF
CDR3nt: TGCGCCAGCAGCTCCGGACAGGGATCCACCGGGGAGCTGTTTTTT
v_gene: TRBV5-1
d_gene: TRBD1
j_gene: TRBJ2-2
abundance: few

CDR3aa: CASIPGLDYNEQFF
CDR3nt: TGTGCCAGCATCCCAGGGCTCGACTACAATGAGCAGTTCTTC
v_gene: TRBV5-5
d_gene: .
j_gene: TRBJ2-1
abundance: once

CDR3aa: CASRRKTSGSAYEQYF
CDR3nt: TGTGCCAGCAGGCGGAAGACTAGCGGGAGTGCTTACGAGCAGTACTTC
v_gene: TRBV27
d_gene: TRBD2
j_gene: TRBJ2-7
abundance: .

CDR3aa: CASSLVLRQGGEQYF
CDR3nt: TGTGCCAGCAGCTTAGTACTGAGACAGGGAGGCGAGCAGTACTTC
v_gene: TRBV7-2
d_gene: .
j_gene: TRBJ2-7
abundance: .

CDR3aa: CASRGVGGYEQYF
CDR3nt: TGTGCCAGCAGGGGGGTAGGGGGCTACGAGCAGTACTTC
v_gene: TRBV25-1
d_gene: .
j_gene: TRBJ2-7
abundance: .

CDR3aa: CASSSQKNTEAFF
CDR3nt: TGTGCCAGCAGCTCCCAGAAGAACACTGAAGCTTTCTTT
v_gene: TRBV7-3
d_gene: .
j_gene: TRBJ1-1
abundance: .

CDR3aa: CASSRWTSGTLNEQFF
CDR3nt: TGCGCCAGCAGCCGATGGACTAGCGGGACACTTAATGAGCAGTTCTTC
v_gene: TRBV5-1
d_gene: TRBD2
j_gene: TRBJ2-1
abundance: .

CDR3aa: CASSLRSIRMNTEAFF
CDR3nt: TGTGCCAGCAGCTTGAGGAGTATTCGGATGAACACTGAAGCTTTCTTT
v_gene: TRBV5-6
d_gene: .
j_gene: TRBJ1-1
abundance: .

CDR3aa: CAISLGRAGGDTQYF
CDR3nt: TGTGCCATCAGCTTAGGACGAGCCGGCGGGGATACGCAGTATTTT
v_gene: TRBV10-3
d_gene: .
j_gene: TRBJ2-3
abundance: .

CDR3aa: CASRETGSGEQYF
CDR3nt: TGTGCCAGCAGGGAGACAGGGAGCGGGGAGCAGTACTTC
v_gene: TRBV13
d_gene: .
j_gene: TRBJ2-7
abundance: .

CDR3aa: CASSYRGQGYTEAFF
CDR3nt: TGTGCCAGCAGTTACCGGGGACAGGGTTACACTGAAGCTTTCTTT
v_gene: TRBV6-5
d_gene: TRBD1
j_gene: TRBJ1-1
abundance: few

CDR3aa: CASSESGGSQPQHF
CDR3nt: TGTGCCAGCAGTGAAAGTGGGGGCAGTCAGCCCCAGCATTTT
v_gene: TRBV6-1
d_gene: .
j_gene: TRBJ1-5
abundance: .

CDR3aa: CASSEGWQGARSGANVLTF
CDR3nt: TGTGCCAGCAGTGAAGGTTGGCAGGGGGCGAGGTCTGGGGCCAACGTCCTGACTTTC
v_gene: TRBV6-1
d_gene: TRBD1
j_gene: TRBJ2-6
abundance: once

CDR3aa: CASSSRDATNEKLFF
CDR3nt: TGTGCCAGCAGCTCCCGCGATGCAACTAATGAAAAACTGTTTTTT
v_gene: TRBV7-8
d_gene: .
j_gene: TRBJ1-4
abundance: .

CDR3aa: CASSTRQENTEAFF
CDR3nt: TGTGCCAGTAGTACTCGACAGGAGAACACTGAAGCTTTCTTT
v_gene: TRBV19
d_gene: .
j_gene: TRBJ1-1
abundance: .

CDR3aa: CASSPGTPYGYTF
CDR3nt: TGTGCCAGCAGTCCAGGGACACCGTATGGCTACACCTTC
v_gene: TRBV27
d_gene: .
j_gene: TRBJ1-2
abundance: .

CDR3aa: CASSRWQGNNQPQHF
CDR3nt: TGTGCCAGCAGTAGGTGGCAGGGAAACAATCAGCCCCAGCATTTT
v_gene: TRBV2
d_gene: .
j_gene: TRBJ1-5
abundance: .

CDR3aa: CATSGPQGGRSPLHF
CDR3nt: TGTGCCACCAGCGGACCGCAGGGTGGGCGATCACCCCTCCACTTT
v_gene: TRBV15
d_gene: .
j_gene: TRBJ1-6
abundance: .

CDR3aa: CASRETGRVEKLFF
CDR3nt: TGTGCCAGCAGGGAGACAGGGCGGGTTGAAAAACTGTTTTTT
v_gene: TRBV6-1
d_gene: TRBD1
j_gene: TRBJ1-4
abundance: few

CDR3aa: CASSLPGRGQETQYF
CDR3nt: TGTGCCAGCAGCTTGCCGGGGAGGGGGCAAGAGACCCAGTACTTC
v_gene: TRBV5-4
d_gene: .
j_gene: TRBJ2-5
abundance: .

CDR3aa: CASSRGGNSPLHF
CDR3nt: TGTGCCAGCAGCCGGGGTGGGAATTCACCCCTCCACTTT
v_gene: TRBV5-8
d_gene: .
j_gene: TRBJ1-6
abundance: once

CDR3aa: CSVAAGARANYGYTF
CDR3nt: TGCAGCGTTGCGGCAGGGGCTCGGGCTAACTATGGCTACACCTTC
v_gene: TRBV29-1
d_gene: .
j_gene: TRBJ1-2
abundance: .

CDR3aa: CASSPTGSYEQYF
CDR3nt: TGTGCCAGCAGCCCCACAGGGTCCTACGAGCAGTACTTC
v_gene: TRBV7-8
d_gene: .
j_gene: TRBJ2-7
abundance: few

CDR3aa: CASSLPGSSGNTIYF
CDR3nt: TGCGCCAGCAGCCTACCCGGGAGCTCTGGAAACACCATATATTTT
v_gene: TRBV4-1
d_gene: .
j_gene: TRBJ1-3
abundance: .

CDR3aa: CASSGPSGGAYNEQFF
CDR3nt: TGTGCCAGCAGCGGGCCCAGCGGGGGGGCCTACAATGAGCAGTTCTTC
v_gene: TRBV9
d_gene: TRBD2
j_gene: TRBJ2-1
abundance: .

CDR3aa: CSVEDWTSRDTQYF
CDR3nt: TGCAGCGTTGAAGATTGGACTAGCAGGGATACGCAGTATTTT
v_gene: TRBV29-1
d_gene: TRBD2
j_gene: TRBJ2-3
abundance: once

CDR3aa: CASGLVGQGASRETQYF
CDR3nt: TGTGCTAGTGGTTTGGTAGGGCAGGGGGCTTCCAGAGAGACCCAGTACTTC
v_gene: TRBV12-5
d_gene: TRBD1
j_gene: TRBJ2-5
abundance: .

CDR3aa: CASSPGQRMYEQYF
CDR3nt: TGTGCCAGCAGCCCCGGACAGAGAATGTACGAGCAGTACTTC
v_gene: TRBV11-1
d_gene: .
j_gene: TRBJ2-7
abundance: .

CDR3aa: CASSYFGGTVPYEQYF
CDR3nt: TGTGCCAGCAGTTACTTTGGCGGGACGGTACCCTACGAGCAGTACTTC
v_gene: TRBV6-5
d_gene: .
j_gene: TRBJ2-7
abundance: .

CDR3aa: CASSLMGQVILNEQYF
CDR3nt: TGCGCCAGCAGCTTGATGGGACAGGTGATACTAAACGAGCAGTACTTC
v_gene: TRBV5-1
d_gene: TRBD1
j_gene: TRBJ2-7
abundance: .

CDR3aa: CASSDSFDSPLHF
CDR3nt: TGTGCCAGCAGCGACAGTTTTGACTCACCCCTCCACTTT
v_gene: TRBV7-9
d_gene: .
j_gene: TRBJ1-6
abundance: few

CDR3aa: CASSQGLAGYTGELFF
CDR3nt: TGTGCCAGCAGCCAGGGCCTAGCGGGGTACACCGGGGAGCTGTTTTTT
v_gene: TRBV7-9
d_gene: TRBD2
j_gene: TRBJ2-2
abundance: .

CDR3aa: CASGPGTGAQPQHF
CDR3nt: TGTGCTAGTGGACCCGGGACAGGGGCTCAGCCCCAGCATTTT
v_gene: TRBV12-5
d_gene: TRBD1
j_gene: TRBJ1-5
abundance: .

CDR3aa: CASSIAFSSNQPQHF
CDR3nt: TGTGCCAGTAGTATCGCTTTCAGTAGCAATCAGCCCCAGCATTTT
v_gene: TRBV19
d_gene: .
j_gene: TRBJ1-5
abundance: .

CDR3aa: CASSANRGYEQYF
CDR3nt: TGTGCCAGCAGTGCAAACAGGGGTTACGAGCAGTACTTC
v_gene: TRBV6-1
d_gene: TRBD1
j_gene: TRBJ2-7
abundance: .

CDR3aa: CASRSGSRGVGETQYF
CDR3nt: TGTGCCAGTAGATCAGGGAGCAGGGGAGTAGGGGAGACCCAGTACTTC
v_gene: TRBV19
d_gene: .
j_gene: TRBJ2-5
abundance: .

CDR3aa: CASSLIEPNSPLHF
CDR3nt: TGTGCCAGCAGTTTGATAGAACCCAATTCACCCCTCCACTTT
v_gene: TRBV27
d_gene: .
j_gene: TRBJ1-6
abundance: .

CDR3aa: CASSYRRTGVYGYTF
CDR3nt: TGTGCCAGCAGTTACCGGCGGACAGGGGTCTATGGCTACACCTTC
v_gene: TRBV6-5
d_gene: TRBD1
j_gene: TRBJ1-2
abundance: .

CDR3aa: CASSLLTEETQYF
CDR3nt: TGTGCCAGCAGCTTGTTGACTGAAGAGACCCAGTACTTC
v_gene: TRBV5-5
d_gene: .
j_gene: TRBJ2-5
abundance: .

CDR3aa: CAWSPQRGGGSDTQYF
CDR3nt: TGTGCCTGGAGCCCTCAGCGGGGGGGAGGGTCAGATACGCAGTATTTT
v_gene: TRBV30
d_gene: TRBD2
j_gene: TRBJ2-3
abundance: .

CDR3aa: CASSYTAGQSYEQYF
CDR3nt: TGTGCCAGCAGTTACACTGCGGGACAGTCCTACGAGCAGTACTTC
v_gene: TRBV6-5
d_gene: .
j_gene: TRBJ2-7
abundance: .

CDR3aa: CASSPGSSLASGQPQHF
CDR3nt: TGTGCCAGCTCACCGGGCTCCTCCTTGGCGAGCGGTCAGCCCCAGCATTTT
v_gene: TRBV18
d_gene: .
j_gene: TRBJ1-5
abundance: .

CDR3aa: CASSDRGRASVSTEAFF
CDR3nt: TGCGCCAGCAGCGACAGGGGGCGAGCAAGTGTCTCCACTGAAGCTTTCTTT
v_gene: TRBV4-1
d_gene: TRBD1
j_gene: TRBJ1-1
abundance: .

CDR3aa: CASSRGGGGANYGYTF
CDR3nt: TGTGCCAGCAGCCGTGGCGGGGGGGGAGCTAACTATGGCTACACCTTC
v_gene: TRBV4-2
d_gene: .
j_gene: TRBJ1-2
abundance: .

CDR3aa: CAIRRVSGNTIYF
CDR3nt: TGTGCCATAAGGAGGGTCTCGGGAAACACCATATATTTT
v_gene: TRBV6-1
d_gene: .
j_gene: TRBJ1-3
abundance: .

CDR3aa: CATNRNRGDTIYF
CDR3nt: TGTGCCACAAACAGGAACCGCGGGGACACCATATATTTT
v_gene: TRBV30
d_gene: .
j_gene: TRBJ1-3
abundance: .

CDR3aa: CASSPGTTTEAFF
CDR3nt: TGTGCCAGCTCACCAGGGACAACCACTGAAGCTTTCTTT
v_gene: TRBV18
d_gene: .
j_gene: TRBJ1-1
abundance: .

CDR3aa: CASSLGLTSGGLGEQYF
CDR3nt: TGTGCCAGCAGCTTAGGCCTCACGTCCGGAGGGCTCGGCGAGCAGTACTTC
v_gene: TRBV7-6
d_gene: .
j_gene: TRBJ2-7
abundance: .